This T cell receptor (beta chain) is drawn from a study of shared clonotypes between healthy human individuals. Findings and caveats of the study: Generation probability values for non-shared clonotypes were lower than those for clonotypes shared by all four donors. Across a handful of donors, naive CD4 shared around 5.3%, naive CD8 over 3%, memory CD4 roughly 2.4%, memory CD8 roughly 0.37%.

An even split of each subset's genomic DNA across several immunoSEQ plates was performed. Clones were sequenced by immunoSEQ multiplex PCR, and TCRdb holds only the in-frame ones, with some missing. The table has roughly 2.6 million clones, over 85% seen once. Among the donors, all were Caucasian adults who lived in Nashville, Tennessee. Concerning this clone itself: Its matching antigen is unknown.

Germline assignment: CDR1 SQVTM and CDR2 ANQGSEA. CDR3 size: 15 residues. The V gene lost 6 bases and the J gene lost 2 bases, with 20 bases spanning the gap. What was sequenced was naive CD4+ T cells sorted from blood. Subset defined: CD45RA+ positively selected. The V gene is TRBV29-1, the J gene TRBJ2-7; D is unclear. This TCR was sampled from a man aged 18 to 29 in good health. The CDR3 nucleotides are TGCAGCGTCGTAGGTCCGGAACGCTCTACCTACGAGCAGTACTTC. This sequence encodes CSVVGPERSTYEQYF.